These T cell receptor beta chains were read from a single sample in a study of blood T cells in healthy people across ages. One entry per CDR3 protein, called by TCRdb with MiXCR from the 5' RACE reads. Here the sample spans hundreds of thousands of distinct CDR3 sequences, approximately 50% being singletons. Sequences were obtained from blood. The receptors were sampled from a man in his 60s in good health. The CDR3 runs from the conserved cysteine through the conserved F or W. The D gene is left open where the match is weak. Rows may omit the clone size; those that give it use once, few, many or a size class.

NA,TRBD1,TRBJ1-2,TRBV28,CASSLAGQGSIYGYTF,TGTGCCAGCAGTTTAGCTGGACAGGGGAGTATCTATGGCTACACCTTC
once,NA,TRBJ2-1,TRBV24-1,CATQGHLRNEQFF,TGTGCCACCCAGGGACACCTTAGGAATGAGCAGTTCTTC
few,NA,TRBJ2-3,TRBV4-2,CASSQGSTDTQYF,TGTGCCAGCAGCCAAGGGAGCACAGATACGCAGTATTTT
NA,NA,TRBJ2-3,TRBV5-1,CASSLSTSTDTQYF,TGCGCCAGCAGCTTGAGTACTAGCACAGATACGCAGTATTTT
few,TRBD2,TRBJ2-5,TRBV29-1,CSVNAMTSPETQYF,TGCAGCGTTAACGCCATGACTAGCCCGGAGACCCAGTACTTC
few,TRBD2,TRBJ2-5,TRBV5-1,CASRPLAGVLETQYF,TGCGCCAGCAGACCGCTAGCGGGGGTCTTGGAGACCCAGTACTTC
NA,NA,TRBJ1-2,TRBV29-1,CSIGESQGYGYTF,TGCAGCATTGGAGAATCCCAGGGATATGGCTACACCTTC
few,NA,TRBJ2-1,TRBV4-1,CASSRLQGDTYNEQFF,TGCGCCAGCAGCCGTCTCCAAGGGGACACCTACAATGAGCAGTTCTTC
NA,TRBD2,TRBJ2-4,TRBV5-6,CASSLTSVAKNIQYF,TGTGCCAGCAGCTTGACTAGCGTAGCCAAAAACATTCAGTACTTC
NA,TRBD2,TRBJ2-7,TRBV20-1,CSARLAGDTYEQYF,TGCAGTGCTAGATTAGCGGGGGACACCTACGAGCAGTACTTC
NA,NA,TRBJ2-6,TRBV28,CASSRQASGANVLTF,TGTGCCAGCAGTCGACAGGCCTCTGGGGCCAACGTCCTGACTTTC
few,NA,TRBJ2-4,TRBV6-1,CASSEPGQKNIQYF,TGTGCCAGCAGTGAACCAGGCCAGAAAAACATTCAGTACTTC
NA,TRBD1,TRBJ2-3,TRBV20-1,CSASVPGTVKTDTQYF,TGCAGTGCTAGCGTTCCCGGGACAGTTAAAACAGATACGCAGTATTTT
NA,TRBD2,TRBJ2-3,TRBV6-5,CASSSSGAARGTQYF,TGTGCCAGCAGCTCTAGCGGGGCTGCACGCGGTACGCAGTATTTT
NA,NA,TRBJ2-7,TRBV7-8,CASSRTDRAYEQYF,TGTGCCAGCAGCCGTACGGACAGAGCCTACGAGCAGTACTTC
NA,NA,TRBJ2-1,TRBV21-1,CASIPPRDSYNEQFF,TGTGCCAGCATCCCCCCCCGGGACAGCTACAATGAGCAGTTCTTC
NA,NA,TRBJ2-5,TRBV15,CATSRASPFVAETQYF,TGTGCCACCAGCAGAGCATCTCCATTTGTTGCGGAGACCCAGTACTTC
NA,TRBD1,TRBJ2-7,TRBV6-1,CASSAGGQGFEQYF,TGTGCCAGCAGTGCTGGGGGACAGGGGTTTGAGCAGTACTTC
NA,NA,TRBJ2-7,TRBV20-1,CSARQSTGPYEQYF,TGCAGTGCTAGACAATCGACAGGCCCCTACGAGCAGTACTTC
NA,NA,TRBJ2-5,TRBV5-1,CASSFHGSQETQYF,TGCGCCAGCAGCTTCCATGGCTCGCAAGAGACCCAGTACTTC